The table lists the clone carrying this T cell receptor beta chain with a few counts. This record comes from a study of blood T cell repertoires in COVID-19. About the study: Both acute and convalescent COVID-19 samples were obtained from the United States, Italy and Spain. Sources were T cells, B-cell-depleted T cells, or PBMCs; the material itself was cDNA or gDNA.

Seattle researchers signed up patients amid active infection and tracked them longitudinally. V lost 5 bases and J lost 5, with 13 bases in between. This CDR3 has 13 amino acids. Germline values: CDR1 SGHNT, CDR2 YYREEE (reference sequence). The protocol was immunoSEQ multiplex PCR, while the TCRdb copy is restricted to in-frame clones and leaves out a portion. This table holds roughly 120,000 clones, 90% found once. The sequence came from a man aged 55-75 years with COVID-19, enrolled during active disease. The sequencing input was peripheral blood. The V and J genes are TRBV5-4 and TRBJ1-2; D might be TRBD1 (5 bases). CDR3 coding DNA: TGTGCCAGCAGTCGGAGGGGTGGATATGGCTACACCTTC. Translation gives CASSRRGGYGYTF.